This TCR beta chain is drawn from a study of shared clonotypes between healthy human individuals. V lost 5 bases and J lost 6; bases outside the gene matches: 12. Germline lookup yields CDR1 MNHNY and CDR2 SVGAGI (reference sequence). The CDR3 length is 15 residues. Sequencing was performed with immunoSEQ multiplex PCR; in TCRdb, only in-frame clones are kept and a portion is missing. Counted here are about 2 million clones, less than 95% occurring once; the ten biggest clones make up 0.9% to 1.4%. CD8 cells regarded as naive lacked CD45RO, were positively chosen for CCR7, and omitted terminally differentiated effector memory CD45RA+ cells.

Specimen: naive CD8+ T cells sorted from blood. The genes are TRBV6-6 and TRBJ1-1, with 7 bases lining up with TRBD1. This TCR derives from a man younger than 35 in good health. As DNA, the CDR3 is TGTGCCAGCAGTACCCTGACAGGGCGGATGCCTGAAGCTTTCTTT. Translation: CASSTLTGRMPEAFF.